This T cell receptor beta chain was captured by sequencing in a study of long-term antiretroviral therapy in people with HIV. Study at large: The earliest samples came about a decade before the 2015 immediate-ART recommendation. Overall study findings and caveats: Narrower CDR3 length ranges marked HIV repertoires relative to controls.

In its sample, this clone was seen a few times. Its target is unknown. It was version v3.0 of the immunoSEQ assay that was run at survey level. Using immunoSEQ multiplex PCR, the repertoire was profiled, and TCRdb retains in-frame clones only, with some absent. Among 30,000 to 45,000 clones listed, 80% were seen once. Amounts of roughly 1-11 million cryopreserved PBMC were held in the samples before DNA extraction. The CDR3 spans 16 residues. Looked up from germline, CDR1 is ENHRY and CDR2 is SYGVKD. Trimming pared 2 bases from V and 3 bases from J, leaving 16 bases between. The TCR comes from a man between 25 and 39 years old with HIV. V usage is TRBV10-3 and J usage is TRBJ1-1; perhaps TRBD1 as D (5 bases). The sequencing used unsorted PBMCs, collected 3.4 years after starting antiretroviral therapy. The CDR3 DNA reads as TGTGCCATCAGTGAGGCCGGGTGGGGGGAGGACACTGAAGCTTTCTTT. This encodes CAISEAGWGEDTEAFF.